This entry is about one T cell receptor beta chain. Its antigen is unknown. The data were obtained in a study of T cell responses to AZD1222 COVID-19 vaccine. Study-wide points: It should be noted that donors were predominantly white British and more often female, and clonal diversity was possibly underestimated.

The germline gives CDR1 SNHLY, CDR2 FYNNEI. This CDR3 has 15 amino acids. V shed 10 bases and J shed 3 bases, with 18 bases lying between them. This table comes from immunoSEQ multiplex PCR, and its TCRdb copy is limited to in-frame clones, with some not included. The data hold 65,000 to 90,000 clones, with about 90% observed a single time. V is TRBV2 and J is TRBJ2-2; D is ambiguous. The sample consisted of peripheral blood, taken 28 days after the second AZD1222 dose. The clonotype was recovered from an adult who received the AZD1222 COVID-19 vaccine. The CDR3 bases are TGTGCCACCAAAAACGATCCCCCAGACACCGGGGAGCTGTTTTTT. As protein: CATKNDPPDTGELFF.